This T cell receptor (beta chain) stems from a study of response to subunit inactivated influenza vaccine. Findings and limits, study-wide: The authors offered the suggestion that each seasonal influenza vaccination recruits few new T cells.

V shed 0 bases, J shed 0 bases, and the junction held 2 bases outside the gene matches. CDR1 and CDR2 (germline): LGHDT, YNNKEL (reference sequence). This CDR3 spans 15 amino acids. At least ten counts were recorded for this clonotype. The antigen is undetermined. TCRdb processed the RT-PCR reads anew with MiXCR; each CDR3 protein has one entry. The table has hundreds of thousands of distinct CDR3 sequences, approximately 12% seen once; the top ten hold 10%. The sequence was collected from a man in his fifties who received an inactivated influenza vaccine. The V gene is TRBV3-1, the J gene TRBJ2-7; 7 bases line up with TRBD1. The sequencing here drew on PBMCs from blood, taken on the day of vaccination. CDR3 nucleotide sequence: TGTGCCAGCAGCCAAGAAGGGGGCTTCTCCTACGAGCAGTACTTC. It translates to CASSQEGGFSYEQYF.